Given below is one T cell receptor beta chain in context. Other DNA sequences in the same sample also yield this CDR3. Data came from immunoSEQ multiplex PCR; TCRdb stores just in-frame clones and leaves some out. The table includes 4,500 to 5,000 clones, over 75% detected once. This record belongs to a study of T cells in lung cancer brain metastases. V gave up 6 bases and J gave up 3 bases; unmatched junction bases: 3. Germline values: CDR1 SEHNR, CDR2 FQNEAQ (reference sequence). CDR3 size: 14 residues. The V and J genes are TRBV7-9 and TRBJ2-3; 10 bases match TRBD2. The sample comprised tumor tissue from the primary lung tumor. This clonotype was sampled from a man aged 50 or older with non-small cell lung cancer. The CDR3 is CASSTSGNTDTQYF. The CDR3, as DNA: TGTGCCAGCAGTACTAGCGGGAATACAGATACGCAGTATTTT.